One and the same sample provided the 26 T cell receptor beta chains below, sequenced in a study of blood T cell repertoires in COVID-19. Using immunoSEQ multiplex PCR, the repertoire was profiled, and TCRdb retains in-frame clones only, with some absent. The sample consists of fewer than 250,000 clones, roughly 79% of them appearing once. The sequencing sample was made of PBMCs or T cells enriched from blood (not recorded which). The receptors here all came from a woman between 50 and 59 years old with acute COVID-19.

The chain carries TRBV7-2 and TRBJ1-5; 8 bases map to TRBD1. The junction had 10 bases not matched to a gene; V was cut back by 5 bases and J by 4 bases. The CDR3 is 16 residues long. Germline CDR1 SGHTA, CDR2 FQGNSA. The CDR3 is CASSRLQGGSNQPQHF. CDR3 bases: TGTGCCAGCAGCCGGTTACAGGGGGGCTCGAATCAGCCCCAGCATTTT.

The gene calls are TRBV28 and TRBJ2-7, with TRBD1 identical over 8 bases. In germline, CDR1 is MDHEN, CDR2 SYDVKM. J gave up 3 bases and V 6 bases, and 4 bases lay outside the gene matches. CDR3 length: 13 amino acids. Here the CDR3 DNA reads TGTGCCAGCAGAACCACAGGGGGCTACGAGCAGTACTTC. Protein sequence: CASRTTGGYEQYF.

The rearrangement joins TRBV7-2 to TRBJ1-6; D not resolved. This CDR3 has 13 residues. Germline CDR1 SGHTA, CDR2 FQGNSA. Deletions cut 1 base from V and 10 bases from J, with 8 bases between. As DNA, the CDR3 is TGTGCCAGCAGCTTAGGGATGCGGTCACCCCTCCACTTT. Protein product: CASSLGMRSPLHF.

Details on this clone: The sample carries other DNA sequences with the same CDR3. This chain joins TRBV7-6 and TRBJ2-1, with 10 bases matching TRBD2. The CDR3 is 15 residues long. V was pared by 1 base and J by 9 bases, with 6 bases of the junction left unmatched. Per the germline V gene, CDR1 is SGHVS and CDR2 is FNYEAQ. CDR3 sequence reads: CASSLGASGGGEQFF. The DNA of the CDR3 is TGTGCCAGCAGCTTAGGTGCTAGCGGGGGTGGTGAGCAGTTCTTC.

This clone appeared a few times. CDR3 bases: TGTGCCAGCAGTCCCCGCCTTGGCGGAATCACAGATACGCAGTATTTT. Protein: CASSPRLGGITDTQYF. The chain carries TRBV27 and TRBJ2-3; D is ambiguous. V was shortened by 5 bases and J by 2 bases, with 17 bases between the two germline ends. Germline V gives CDR1 MNHEY, CDR2 SMNVEV (reference sequence). This CDR3 has 16 amino acids.

This clone has more than one count but fewer than ten. The rearrangement links TRBV29-1 to TRBJ1-4; D might be TRBD1 (5 bases). This CDR3 is 13 amino acids long. Trimming took off 4 bases at V and 8 bases at J, with 14 bases between the two ends. The germline V gene encodes CDR1 SQVTM and CDR2 ANQGSEA. CDR3 loop: CSVGGRVNEKLFF. The CDR3 nucleotides are TGCAGCGTTGGTGGCAGGGTTAACGAAAAACTGTTTTTT.

The genes are TRBV7-8 and TRBJ2-1; 13 nucleotides line up with TRBD2. The germline gives CDR1 SGHVS, CDR2 FQNEAQ. The CDR3 contains 17 residues. V lost 5 bases, J lost 5 bases, and 9 bases stayed unmatched. In DNA, the CDR3 is TGTGCCAGCAGCGCACTAGCGGGGGGGAACGATAACAATGAGCAGTTCTTC. Translated, it gives CASSALAGGNDNNEQFF.

The rearrangement uses TRBV28 and TRBJ1-1; D call uncertain. Germline assignment: CDR1 MDHEN and CDR2 SYDVKM. The V gene lost 6 bases and the J gene lost 0 bases, with 20 bases spanning the gap. CDR3 size: 17 residues. CDR3 sequence: CASRTHSASLMNTEAFF. Here the CDR3 DNA reads TGTGCCAGCAGGACACATAGTGCGTCGCTCATGAACACTGAAGCTTTCTTT.

The chain couples TRBV29-1 to TRBJ2-2; D ambiguous. CDR1 and CDR2 from the germline V gene are SQVTM and ANQGSEA. The CDR3 extends over 13 amino acids. Trimming cost V 0 bases and J 5 bases, with 7 bases left between them. The CDR3 reads CSVEDQATGELFF. The CDR3 region has the DNA TGCAGCGTTGAAGATCAGGCGACCGGGGAGCTGTTTTTT.

The rearrangement joins TRBV14 to TRBJ2-7, with 13 bases that match TRBD2. V was clipped by 4 bases and J by 0 bases; unmatched bases: 3. Germline-derived CDR1 and CDR2 are SGHDN and FVKESK. This CDR3 comprises 16 residues. The CDR3, as DNA: TGTGCCAGCAGCCCGGGACTAGCGGGGTTCTCCTACGAGCAGTACTTC. Protein sequence: CASSPGLAGFSYEQYF.

The chain has TRBV25-1 and TRBJ2-7; 9 positions match TRBD2. Germline CDR1 MGHDK, CDR2 SYGVNS. V was clipped by 3 bases and J by 6 bases; unmatched bases: 6. This CDR3 comprises 14 residues. The CDR3 sequence: CASSDFGTSREQYF. CDR3 nucleotides: TGTGCCAGCAGTGATTTCGGGACTAGCCGCGAGCAGTACTTC.

Turning to this clone: This CDR3 is also generated by other DNA sequences in the sample. The V gene is TRBV27, the J gene TRBJ1-5; 8 bases are shared with TRBD1. The CDR3 totals 16 residues. The J segment lost 4 bases and the V segment lost 6 bases, leaving 11 bases of the junction unmatched. Germline assignment: CDR1 MNHEY and CDR2 SMNVEV (reference sequence). DNA of the CDR3: TGTGCCAGCAGCCCTCTTGACAGGGGTGCAAATCAGCCCCAGCATTTT. Protein: CASSPLDRGANQPQHF.

The V gene is TRBV28, the J gene TRBJ2-7; TRBD1 agrees at 9 bases. This CDR3 spans 15 amino acids. J was trimmed by 4 bases and V by 6 bases; bases with no gene match: 10. Per germline, CDR1 MDHEN and CDR2 SYDVKM. The CDR3 sequence is CASRTGGTGSYEQYF. CDR3 bases: TGTGCCAGCAGGACGGGTGGGACAGGGTCGTACGAGCAGTACTTC. Full variable domain (remainder filled in from reference TRBV28 and TRBJ2-7): DVKVTQSSRYLVKRTGEKVFLECVQDMDHENMFWYRQDPGLGLRLIYFSYDVKMKEKGDIPEGYSVSREKKERFSLILESASTNQTSMYLCASRTGGTGSYEQYFGPGTRLTVT.

This rearrangement joins TRBV11-3 to TRBJ2-5; the match to TRBD1 covers 11 bases. J gave up 4 bases and V 1 base, and 5 bases lay outside the gene matches. The CDR3 contains 16 residues. Per germline, CDR1 SGHNT and CDR2 YENEEA. The CDR3 sequence: CASSLGGQGAGETQYF. The DNA of the CDR3 is TGTGCCAGCAGCTTAGGAGGACAGGGGGCGGGAGAGACCCAGTACTTC.

DNA of the CDR3: TGTGCCAGCAGCTTAGGACAGGGAGGAGCCCAGCATTTT. It encodes CASSLGQGGAQHF. The genes are TRBV7-2 and TRBJ1-5; 7 bases fit TRBD1. Germline-derived CDR1 and CDR2 are SGHTA and FQGNSA. Trimming cost V 1 base and J 11 bases; bases outside gene matches: 5. The CDR3 covers 13 residues. Filled out from reference TRBV7-2 and TRBJ1-5, the complete variable domain reads GAGVSQSPSNKVTEKGKDVELRCDPISGHTALYWYRQSLGQGLEFLIYFQGNSAPDKSGLPSDRFSAERTGGSVSTLTIQRTQQEDSAVYLCASSLGQGGAQHFGDGTRLSIL.

The genes are TRBV7-9 and TRBJ1-6; TRBD1 aligns across 9 bases. The CDR3 consists of 14 residues. Germline V gene sequence: CDR1 SEHNR, CDR2 FQNEAQ (reference sequence). Germline trimming cut 5 bases from V and 9 bases from J; bases unmatched to any gene: 5. The CDR3 bases are TGTGCCAGCAGCGTACAGGGGGCGACTTCACCCCTCCACTTT. This encodes CASSVQGATSPLHF.

The V call is TRBV7-2, the J call TRBJ2-4; D not resolved. Germline-derived CDR1 and CDR2 are SGHTA and FQGNSA. This CDR3 has 16 residues. V was cut by 0 bases and J by 2 bases, with 11 bases left in between. CDR3 sequence (DNA): TGTGCCAGCAGCTTAGCAGCCGCTTCGACCAAAAACATTCAGTACTTC. Translation: CASSLAAASTKNIQYF.

V and J are TRBV2 and TRBJ2-1; 9 positions agree with TRBD2. This CDR3 is 14 amino acids long. The germline V gene has CDR1 SNHLY and CDR2 FYNNEI. After removal of 7 bases from V and 7 bases from J, the junction contained 8 bases not matched to a gene. CDR3 sequence: CASTLGLAGNEQFF. The CDR3 region has the DNA TGTGCCAGCACCTTGGGACTAGCTGGGAATGAGCAGTTCTTC. Full variable domain (rest looked up from reference TRBV2 and TRBJ2-1): EPEVTQTPSHQVTQMGQEVILRCVPISNHLYFYWYRQILGQKVEFLVSFYNNEISEKSEIFDDQFSVERPDGSNFTLKIRSTKLEDSAMYFCASTLGLAGNEQFFGPGTRLTVL.

This chain connects TRBV5-1 to TRBJ2-1; the match to TRBD2 covers 7 bases. The CDR3 is made up of 16 amino acids. J was trimmed by 7 bases and V by 4 bases; bases with no gene match: 14. CDR1 SGHRS and CDR2 YFSETQ come from the germline V gene. CDR3 residues: CASSPRAGVSANEQFF. In DNA, the CDR3 is TGCGCCAGCAGCCCCCGGGCGGGAGTTTCGGCGAATGAGCAGTTCTTC. Looking up the rest from reference TRBV5-1 and TRBJ2-1 gives the full variable domain: KAGVTQTPRYLIKTRGQQVTLSCSPISGHRSVSWYQQTPGQGLQFLFEYFSETQRNKGNFPGRFSGRQFSNSRSEMNVSTLELGDSALYLCASSPRAGVSANEQFFGPGTRLTVL.

V gene TRBV5-1 combines with J gene TRBJ2-1, with D unresolved. The V gene's germline CDR1 is SGHRS and CDR2 YFSETQ. Trimming removed 0 bases at V and 10 bases at J, with 8 bases between. The CDR3 is made up of 12 amino acids. The CDR3 DNA reads TGCGCCAGCAGCTTGGTCGGGTACGAGCAGTTCTTC. Its protein product is CASSLVGYEQFF.

This sequence joins TRBV11-3 and TRBJ2-2, with 8 nucleotides matching TRBD1. CDR1 is SGHNT, CDR2 YENEEA, per germline. This CDR3 is built from 15 residues. V shed 4 bases and J 7 bases; nucleotides not matched to a gene: 8. In DNA, the CDR3 is TGTGCCAGCAGCTCCGCCAGGGGGCTTGGCGGGGAGCTGTTTTTT. This codes for CASSSARGLGGELFF.

V and J are TRBV9 and TRBJ2-1; the D gene is possibly TRBD2 (5 bases). The V end was cut by 5 bases, the J end by 4 bases, with 19 bases between. CDR3 length equals 16 residues. CDR1 and CDR2 from the germline V gene are SGDLS and YYNGEE. CDR3 sequence: CASSRGLKGTYNEQFF. The CDR3 nucleotides read TGTGCCAGCAGTCGAGGACTCAAGGGTACTTACAATGAGCAGTTCTTC.

V and J are TRBV5-1 and TRBJ1-3; 9 bases line up with TRBD1. The CDR3 is 16 amino acids. With 4 bases clipped from V and 3 bases from J, the junction kept 8 bases outside the gene matches. Germline loops: CDR1 SGHRS, CDR2 YFSETQ. The DNA of the CDR3 is TGCGCCAGCAGCACTACCGGGACAGGGTTTGGAAACACCATATATTTT. As protein: CASSTTGTGFGNTIYF.

Note on this clone: A read error may produce the germline difference seen at one junction end. The gene calls are TRBV19 and TRBJ1-5; 7 nucleotides align to TRBD1. The CDR3 runs to 15 residues. Looked up from germline, CDR1 is LNHDA and CDR2 is SQIVND (reference sequence). The DNA for the CDR3 is TGTGCCAGTAGCATAGGGACAGTAAAAAATCAGCCCCAGCATTTT. It encodes CASSIGTVKNQPQHF.

V usage is TRBV5-1 and J usage is TRBJ2-6; 9 nucleotides line up with TRBD1. CDR3 length: 19 amino acids. Germline CDR1 and CDR2: SGHRS and YFSETQ. V was pared by 4 bases and J by 0 bases, with 11 bases of the junction left unmatched. Written as DNA, the CDR3 is TGCGCCAGCAGCCCCGAGGGGGGGACAGGGTTCTCTGGGGCCAACGTCCTGACTTTC. The encoded protein is CASSPEGGTGFSGANVLTF.

In DNA, the CDR3 is TGCGCCAGCAGCTTGTCTGCGTGGACGGGGACAGATACGCAGTATTTT. It is translated as CASSLSAWTGTDTQYF. V is TRBV5-1 and J is TRBJ2-3, with D tentatively TRBD2 (5 bases). This CDR3 spans 16 amino acids. Trimming removed 1 base at V and 3 bases at J, with 15 bases between. Germline V gene sequence: CDR1 SGHRS, CDR2 YFSETQ. The full variable domain, completed using reference TRBV5-1 and TRBJ2-3, is KAGVTQTPRYLIKTRGQQVTLSCSPISGHRSVSWYQQTPGQGLQFLFEYFSETQRNKGNFPGRFSGRQFSNSRSEMNVSTLELGDSALYLCASSLSAWTGTDTQYFGPGTRLTVL.